This T cell receptor beta chain was sequenced for a study of shared clonotypes between healthy human individuals. Study conclusions and caveats: Some clonotypes were shared by all four sorted-subset donors, while others were not shared. The non-shared ones had lower generation probabilities than the shared ones.

Each sorted subset replicate got 200 ng genomic DNA, roughly 27,000 genomes. In the original processing: With immunoSEQ giving junction-only sequences and no quality scores, filtering differed. The method was immunoSEQ multiplex PCR; TCRdb's version includes in-frame clones alone and lacks a portion of them. The V and J calls and clone size come from that table; D and trimming were worked out from the DNA. The sample has about 580,000 clones, roughly 98% seen once. The naive CD8 fraction comprised CD45RO-negative cells positively selected for CCR7 and excluded terminally differentiated effector memory CD45RA+ cells. Recent vaccinations or acute infections were absent in the healthy HIV-negative adult donors. About this clone: Its specificity is not known.

The TCR comes from a man aged 30-40 years in good health. The sequenced sample consisted of naive CD8+ T cells sorted from blood.

CDR3 amino acids: CASSLATGYNEQFF. For the CDR3, the DNA is TGTGCCAGCAGCTTAGCAACGGGATACAATGAGCAGTTCTTC. The V call is TRBV7-9, the J call TRBJ2-1, with TRBD2 as a possible D gene (5 bases). Deletions cut 0 bases from V and 4 bases from J, with 7 bases between. The CDR3 totals 14 residues. From germline, CDR1 is SEHNR and CDR2 FQNEAQ (reference sequence).